Below, 11 T cell receptor beta chains from the same sample are listed, as sequenced in a study of T cells in Graves' hyperthyroidism and ophthalmopathy. Amplified TCR beta CDR3 regions came from RNA transcripts. HTBI primers drove first-round RT-PCR of the TCR CDR3. MiXCR, run by TCRdb on the multiplex PCR reads, gives a single entry per CDR3 protein. The profile covers 250,000 to 300,000 distinct CDR3 sequences, with roughly 15% appearing a single time and 13% taken by the ten largest. Sequenced material: blood. Receptors originate from a middle-aged woman with Graves' hyperthyroidism that later progressed to Graves' ophthalmopathy.

This clonotype was seen many times. The chain couples TRBV5-1 to TRBJ2-5; D is unresolved. Germline CDR1 SGHRS, CDR2 YFSETQ. The CDR3 has 13 residues. The V end was cut by 3 bases, the J end by 4 bases, with 10 bases between. The CDR3 loop reads CASSSNQGETQYF. The CDR3 region has the DNA TGCGCCAGCAGCTCCAACCAAGGAGAGACCCAGTACTTC.

This clonotype was seen ten or more times. The genes are TRBV2 and TRBJ2-4, with TRBD2 as a possible D gene (5 bases). Trimming pared 2 bases from V and 3 bases from J, leaving 29 bases between. There are 21 residues in the CDR3. Germline CDR1 reads SNHLY; CDR2 reads FYNNEI. The CDR3 loop reads CASSERWSGLSGEGNKNIQYF. The CDR3 nucleotides read TGTGCCAGCAGTGAACGGTGGTCGGGGTTGAGCGGAGAAGGGAACAAAAACATTCAGTACTTC.

This clonotype was found many times. The chain recombines TRBV14 with TRBJ2-7, with D tentatively TRBD2 (5 bases). This CDR3 comprises 15 residues. Germline assignment: CDR1 SGHDN and CDR2 FVKESK. V lost 3 bases, J lost 5 bases, and 17 bases lay in between. The CDR3 loop reads CASSQGILAAHEQYF. In nucleotides, the CDR3 is TGTGCCAGCAGCCAGGGCATTCTAGCAGCCCACGAGCAGTACTTC.

This chain links TRBV20-1 with TRBJ2-4; tentatively, D is TRBD2 (6 bases). The CDR3 is made up of 15 amino acids. The germline V and J ends were trimmed by 4 bases and 3 bases, with 16 bases remaining between them. Germline V gives CDR1 DFQATT, CDR2 SNEGSKA (reference sequence). CDR3 protein: CSAKNGSRVKNIQYF. The CDR3 DNA is TGCAGTGCTAAAAACGGGAGCCGGGTCAAAAACATTCAGTACTTC.

The CDR3 region is CASSQGRLAGSQMRFF. The CDR3 DNA reads TGCGCCAGCAGCCAAGGGAGGCTAGCGGGGTCCCAAATGAGGTTCTTC. This rearrangement joins TRBV4-1 to TRBJ2-1; 9 nucleotides agree with TRBD2. There are 16 residues in the CDR3. V shed 1 base, J shed 15 bases, and the junction held 16 bases outside the gene matches. Germline CDR1 is MGHRA and CDR2 is YSYEKL.

This clonotype was counted many times. V and J are TRBV18 and TRBJ1-1, with a tentative D call TRBD1 (5 bases). Trimming cost V 2 bases and J 0 bases, with 13 bases left between them. This CDR3 is built from 16 residues. In germline, CDR1 is KGHSH, CDR2 LQKENI. The CDR3 bases are TGTGCCAGCTCACCAAGTGGTGGAGGGGTGAACACTGAAGCTTTCTTT. Encoded protein: CASSPSGGGVNTEAFF.

This clonotype was found many times. The chain couples TRBV7-4 to TRBJ1-5; no definite D call. This CDR3 comprises 15 residues. Trimming stripped 1 base from V and 2 bases from J, with 9 bases between. Germline CDR1 is SGHVT and CDR2 is SQSDAQ. This chain's CDR3 is CASSLGSKCNQPQHF. CDR3 bases: TGTGCCAGCAGCTTAGGCAGTAAGTGCAATCAGCCCCAGCATTTT.

This clonotype has at least ten counts. The chain recombines TRBV11-2 with TRBJ2-3; the match to TRBD2 covers 7 bases. This CDR3 region has 17 residues. Germline loops: CDR1 SGHAT, CDR2 FQNNGV. V shed 4 bases, J shed 0 bases, and the junction held 10 bases outside the gene matches. In DNA form, the CDR3 reads TGTGCCAGCAGCTCCTATCGCATAGCGGGTAGCACAGATACGCAGTATTTT. Residues: CASSSYRIAGSTDTQYF.

V gene TRBV6-1 combines with J gene TRBJ2-2, with D maybe TRBD1 (5 bases). The V end lost 7 bases, the J end lost 0 bases, and 15 bases lay between the germline ends. Per germline, CDR1 MNHNS and CDR2 SASEGT. The CDR3 runs to 16 residues. DNA for the CDR3: TGTGCCAGCATCACCCGGAACAGGTCGAACACCGGGGAGCTGTTTTTT. The encoded protein is CASITRNRSNTGELFF.

This clonotype was counted ten times or more. The chain has TRBV29-1 and TRBJ1-1; D unclear. The CDR3 extends over 11 amino acids. Per germline, CDR1 SQVTM and CDR2 ANQGSEA. V gave up 6 bases and J gave up 10 bases, with 15 bases separating them. Here the CDR3 reads CSVVDATGAFF. CDR3 nucleotides: TGCAGCGTCGTAGACGCAACGGGAGCTTTCTTT.

This clonotype was counted ten times or more. The J gene is TRBJ2-2, the V gene TRBV2; D perhaps matches TRBD2 (6 bases). The V gene's germline CDR1 is SNHLY and CDR2 FYNNEI. This CDR3 spans 15 amino acids. V was cut by 6 bases and J by 2 bases, with 13 bases left in between. Written as DNA, the CDR3 is TGTGCCAGCAGGGCCTGGGACTCCAACACCGGGGAGCTGTTTTTT. Translation gives CASRAWDSNTGELFF.